The 22 T cell receptor beta chains given below trace back to one sample, sequenced in a study of cytomegalovirus exposure and HLA in healthy donors. The table came from immunoSEQ multiplex PCR; TCRdb's copy has only in-frame clones and leaves some out. The table has approximately 46,000 clones, over 85% seen once. The specimen was PBMCs. Receptors were obtained from a young woman in good health and CMV-seronegative.

The V and J genes are TRBV23-1 and TRBJ1-5, with 11 positions matching TRBD1. TRBV23-1 is given ORF status, its function remaining uncertain. The CDR3 runs to 15 residues. J lost 5 bases, V lost 6 bases, and 6 bases had no gene match. The CDR3 DNA sequence: TGCGCCAGCAGGGTGGGGACAGGGGGTTATCAGCCCCAGCATTTT. Its translation: CASRVGTGGYQPQHF.

DNA for the CDR3: TGTGCCAGCAGTTTTCATAGCGGGAGGAGCAATGAGCAGTTCTTC. Its protein is CASSFHSGRSNEQFF. The chain joins TRBV27 to TRBJ2-1; 10 nucleotides match TRBD2. The CDR3 is 15 residues long. CDR1 is MNHEY and CDR2 is SMNVEV in the germline V gene (reference sequence). V lost 3 bases and J lost 6; bases outside the gene matches: 5.

This chain uses TRBV18 with TRBJ1-2; TRBD1 agrees at 8 bases. The CDR3 has 14 amino acids. CDR1 and CDR2 from the germline V gene are KGHSH and LQKENI. With 3 bases clipped from V and 5 bases from J, the junction kept 5 bases outside the gene matches. CDR3 region: CASSPGDRKYGYTF. In DNA, the CDR3 is TGTGCCAGCTCACCGGGGGACAGGAAGTATGGCTACACCTTC.

The J gene is TRBJ1-4, the V gene TRBV27; D not resolved. From germline, CDR1 is MNHEY and CDR2 SMNVEV (reference sequence). V gave up 3 bases and J gave up 6 bases, with 11 bases separating them. The CDR3 extends over 14 amino acids. In nucleotides, the CDR3 is TGTGCCAGCAGTTTTGCGTATTCGGATGAAAAACTGTTTTTT. This sequence encodes CASSFAYSDEKLFF.

V and J are TRBV7-9 and TRBJ2-3; 7 bases match TRBD2. Losses at the gene ends were 7 bases for V and 6 bases for J; bases not matched to a gene: 19. CDR1 is SEHNR and CDR2 is FQNEAQ in the germline V gene (reference sequence). This CDR3 contains 17 residues. For the CDR3, the DNA is TGTGCCAGCACCGGGGGTCTAGCGGCGGAGTGGGCGGATACGCAGTATTTT. This encodes CASTGGLAAEWADTQYF.

This chain connects TRBV19 to TRBJ1-2; possibly TRBD1 for D (6 bases). V gave up 10 bases and J gave up 4 bases, with 22 bases separating them. Germline V lookup: CDR1 LNHDA, CDR2 SQIVND (reference sequence). This CDR3 comprises 15 residues. The CDR3 DNA reads as TGTGCCACCAGAGAAGGCACAGGGATAGCCTATGGCTACACCTTC. Encoded protein: CATREGTGIAYGYTF. Combining the CDR3 with reference TRBV19 and TRBJ1-2 gives the whole variable domain DGGITQSPKYLFRKEGQNVTLSCEQNLNHDAMYWYRQDPGQGLRLIYYSQIVNDFQKGDIAEGYSVSREKKESFPLTVTSAQKNPTAFYLCATREGTGIAYGYTFGSGTRLTVV.

J is TRBJ2-1 and V is TRBV6-1; tentative D call: TRBD1 (7 bases). Trimming removed 6 bases from V and 14 bases from J, with 17 bases in between. Germline lookup yields CDR1 MNHNS and CDR2 SASEGT. The CDR3 is 12 amino acids. CDR3 DNA: TGTGCCAGCAGCGCACTCGACAGGGAGGAGTTCTTC. Protein: CASSALDREEFF.

The table lists this clone with a few counts. The rearrangement links TRBV27 to TRBJ2-7, with D maybe TRBD2 (5 bases). V was cut by 6 bases and J by 1 base, with 13 bases left in between. The V gene's germline CDR1 is MNHEY and CDR2 SMNVEV (reference sequence). The CDR3 covers 14 residues. This chain's CDR3 is CASSRRRDSYEQYF. In nucleotides, the CDR3 is TGTGCCAGCAGCCGCCGTCGGGATTCCTACGAGCAGTACTTC.

This clone has a single count. Written as DNA, the CDR3 is TGTGCCAGCAGACTAGCGGGAAAAGAGACCCAGTACTTC. It translates to CASRLAGKETQYF. V and J are TRBV6-5 and TRBJ2-5, with 10 bases aligning to TRBD2. The ends lost 6 bases at V and 3 bases at J; junction bases unmatched: 1. This CDR3 spans 13 amino acids. The V gene's germline CDR1 is MNHEY and CDR2 SVGAGI.

The chain joins TRBV5-1 to TRBJ2-2; D gene unclear. Germline V gene sequence: CDR1 SGHRS, CDR2 YFSETQ. The CDR3 runs 15 residues. Trimming shortened V by 0 bases and J by 1 base, and 7 bases separated the two germline ends. CDR3 nucleotides: TGCGCCAGCAGCTTGGATTTTCAGAACACCGGGGAGCTGTTTTTT. It yields the protein CASSLDFQNTGELFF. Variable domain in full (rest from reference TRBV5-1 and TRBJ2-2): KAGVTQTPRYLIKTRGQQVTLSCSPISGHRSVSWYQQTPGQGLQFLFEYFSETQRNKGNFPGRFSGRQFSNSRSEMNVSTLELGDSALYLCASSLDFQNTGELFFGEGSRLTVL.

The rearrangement links TRBV11-2 to TRBJ2-1; weak D call: TRBD2 (5 bases). This CDR3 has 14 residues. In germline, CDR1 is SGHAT, CDR2 FQNNGV. Trimming took off 5 bases at V and 6 bases at J, with 14 bases between the two ends. The CDR3 DNA is TGTGCCAGCAGCGCAATCCGCCGGGGCAATGAGCAGTTCTTC. Protein: CASSAIRRGNEQFF. The whole variable domain, remainder taken from reference TRBV11-2 and TRBJ2-1, is EAGVAQSPRYKIIEKRQSVAFWCNPISGHATLYWYQQILGQGPKLLIQFQNNGVVDDSQLPKDRFSAERLKGVDSTLKIQPAKLEDSAVYLCASSAIRRGNEQFFGPGTRLTVL.

Only one count was recorded for this clone. This chain connects TRBV29-1 to TRBJ2-1; TRBD1 is a possible D gene (6 bases). Per germline, CDR1 SQVTM and CDR2 ANQGSEA. This CDR3 is built from 17 residues. V was cut by 0 bases and J by 0 bases, with 15 bases left in between. The CDR3: CSVEDLRGWSSYNEQFF. The CDR3 region has the DNA TGCAGCGTTGAAGATCTCAGGGGCTGGAGCTCCTACAATGAGCAGTTCTTC.

This clone was detected a few times. The chain couples TRBV27 to TRBJ2-7; TRBD1 aligns across 8 bases. Germline loops: CDR1 MNHEY, CDR2 SMNVEV (reference sequence). The CDR3 totals 13 residues. Trimming at V came to 5 bases and at J to 6 bases, leaving 6 bases not matched to a gene. CDR3: CASSRQGILEQYF. Here the CDR3 DNA reads TGTGCCAGCAGTAGACAGGGGATCCTCGAGCAGTACTTC.

The chain uses TRBV28 and TRBJ1-1, with a possible D match to TRBD1 (5 bases). The V gene lost 9 bases and the J gene lost 0 bases, with 8 bases spanning the gap. The CDR3 spans 12 residues. Germline V gene sequence: CDR1 MDHEN, CDR2 SYDVKM. CDR3 region: CASGAMNTEAFF. The CDR3, as DNA: TGTGCCAGTGGGGCTATGAACACTGAAGCTTTCTTT.

The rearrangement links TRBV29-1 to TRBJ1-2; D might be TRBD1 (6 bases). Germline CDR1 reads SQVTM; CDR2 reads ANQGSEA. This CDR3 is built from 11 residues. V lost 7 bases and J lost 4, with 10 bases in between. The chain's CDR3 is CSENRVYGYTF. The CDR3 DNA is TGCAGCGAGAACAGGGTCTATGGCTACACCTTC.

This chain connects TRBV9 to TRBJ1-3; D is unresolved. The CDR3 covers 15 residues. Germline V gene lookup returns CDR1 SGDLS and CDR2 YYNGEE. Trimming removed 0 bases at V and 2 bases at J, with 9 bases between. CDR3: CASSVVDTAGNTIYF. CDR3 DNA sequence: TGTGCCAGCAGCGTAGTAGACACAGCTGGAAACACCATATATTTT.

V and J are TRBV7-9 and TRBJ1-3; maybe TRBD1 (5 bases). V was cut by 6 bases and J by 8 bases, with 17 bases left in between. The CDR3 consists of 14 residues. The germline gives CDR1 SEHNR, CDR2 FQNEAQ (reference sequence). The CDR3 sequence is CASRLGPSGDTIYF. The CDR3 DNA is TGTGCCAGCAGACTGGGTCCCTCGGGGGACACCATATATTTT.

V gene TRBV2 combines with J gene TRBJ2-5; 14 nucleotides match TRBD2. This CDR3 contains 14 residues. V lost 9 bases, J lost 1 base, and 1 base stayed unmatched. The V gene's germline CDR1 is SNHLY and CDR2 FYNNEI. The CDR3 is CASGTSGGQETQYF. DNA of the CDR3: TGTGCCAGTGGGACTAGCGGGGGCCAAGAGACCCAGTACTTC. The variable domain in full, completed from reference TRBV2 and TRBJ2-5, reads EPEVTQTPSHQVTQMGQEVILRCVPISNHLYFYWYRQILGQKVEFLVSFYNNEISEKSEIFDDQFSVERPDGSNFTLKIRSTKLEDSAMYFCASGTSGGQETQYFGPGTRLLVL.

The chain combines TRBV5-8 with TRBJ1-6; 7 bases agree with TRBD1. V lost 5 bases to trimming and J lost 11 bases; unmatched junction nucleotides: 7. This CDR3 has 13 amino acids. CDR1 SGHTS and CDR2 YDEGEE come from the germline V gene. CDR3 bases: TGTGCCAGCAGTTTCCGGGACAGACCACCCCTCCACTTT. This sequence encodes CASSFRDRPPLHF.

The gene calls are TRBV9 and TRBJ2-5; 7 positions agree with TRBD1. With 0 bases clipped from V and 3 bases from J, the junction kept 2 bases outside the gene matches. Per the germline V gene, CDR1 is SGDLS and CDR2 is YYNGEE. The CDR3 totals 14 residues. This chain's CDR3 is CASSVEGAEETQYF. CDR3 nucleotide sequence: TGTGCCAGCAGCGTAGAGGGGGCTGAAGAGACCCAGTACTTC. Drawing the rest from reference TRBV9 and TRBJ2-5, the complete variable domain is DSGVTQTPKHLITATGQRVTLRCSPRSGDLSVYWYQQSLDQGLQFLIQYYNGEERAKGNILERFSAQQFPDLHSELNLSSLELGDSALYFCASSVEGAEETQYFGPGTRLLVL.

This chain connects TRBV13 to TRBJ1-2; D might be TRBD1 (6 bases). Trimming took off 0 bases at V and 7 bases at J, with 15 bases between the two ends. The germline gives CDR1 PRHDT, CDR2 FYEKMQ (reference sequence). CDR3 length: 15 residues. Here the CDR3 DNA reads TGTGCCAGCAGCTTAGGTACAGGGAGAATCAGTGGCTACACCTTC. It yields the protein CASSLGTGRISGYTF.

The chain has TRBV2 and TRBJ2-2; a possible D gene is TRBD2 (6 bases). The CDR3 length is 14 residues. V gave up 7 bases and J gave up 7 bases, with 16 bases separating them. From germline, CDR1 is SNHLY and CDR2 FYNNEI. CDR3 amino acids: CASTLGGGHGELFF. In DNA form, the CDR3 reads TGTGCCAGCACCCTGGGGGGAGGACACGGGGAGCTGTTTTTT. Variable domain in full (rest from reference TRBV2 and TRBJ2-2): EPEVTQTPSHQVTQMGQEVILRCVPISNHLYFYWYRQILGQKVEFLVSFYNNEISEKSEIFDDQFSVERPDGSNFTLKIRSTKLEDSAMYFCASTLGGGHGELFFGEGSRLTVL.